There are a few counts of the clone carrying this T cell receptor (beta chain). Its antigen is as yet unknown. This sample is drawn from a study of T cells in Graves' hyperthyroidism and ophthalmopathy. What was amplified from RNA transcripts were TCR beta CDR3 regions. Primed by the HTBI set, a first-round RT-PCR was run on the TCR CDR3. TCRdb reprocessed the multiplex PCR reads with MiXCR, giving one entry per CDR3 protein. The data show 700,000 or so distinct CDR3 sequences, roughly 15% seen once. V shed 8 bases, J shed 3 bases, and the junction held 4 bases outside the gene matches. The CDR3 consists of 12 residues. General study points: Blood also showed most of the thyroid clonotypes that were expanded above 0.001.

The authors obtained PBMCs from roughly 10 ml of fresh peripheral blood. V usage is TRBV12-3 or TRBV12-4 and J usage is TRBJ2-7; TRBD2 matches at 7 bases. This sequence originates from a man between 18 and 35 years old with Graves' hyperthyroidism. The sample consisted of blood. The CDR3, as DNA: TGTGCCAGCTGCTCGGGGGGCTACGAGCAGTACTTC. It yields the protein CASCSGGYEQYF.